This TCR beta chain derives from a study of cytomegalovirus exposure and HLA in healthy donors. Study conclusions and caveats: In vitro confirmation showed three CMV-associated chains to be CMV antigen specific. Subsequent analysis showed first-cohort TCR clusters tending to co-occur in 120 validation repertoires. According to the study, roughly 160 TCR beta chains were cytomegalovirus-associated. Most observed TCR sequences were rare, whereas some public TCRs were detected in many donors.

Turning to this clone: The antigen is undetermined.

The CDR3 length is 18 residues. V dropped 4 bases and J dropped 7; count of bases not matched to a gene: 15. From germline, CDR1 is SGHNT and CDR2 YYREEE (reference sequence). The repertoire was sequenced with immunoSEQ multiplex PCR; TCRdb's copy has only in-frame clones and lacks some. The repertoire holds approximately 140,000 clones, with 84% as singletons. Sequenced material: PBMCs. This chain joins TRBV5-4 and TRBJ2-2, with 11 bases identical to TRBD2. The clonotype originates from a woman in her thirties in good health and CMV-seronegative. CDR3 protein: CASSPEVLAGGSGGELFF. The CDR3 DNA reads as TGTGCCAGCAGCCCTGAAGTGCTAGCGGGGGGCTCCGGCGGGGAGCTGTTTTTT. The full variable domain, rest sourced from reference TRBV5-4 and TRBJ2-2, is ETGVTQSPTHLIKTRGQQVTLRCSSQSGHNTVSWYQQALGQGPQFIFQYYREEENGRGNFPPRFSGLQFPNYSSELNVNALELDDSALYLCASSPEVLAGGSGGELFFGEGSRLTVL.